This T cell receptor beta chain was recorded in a study of siplizumab effects on memory and regulatory T cells. Regarding the study as a whole: Proof of suppressive function in proliferating Tregs from siplizumab cultures was not established. In the presence of siplizumab, alloreactive sequences traceable to unstimulated CD4+ memory cells were significantly reduced.

Turning to this clone: Its antigen is unknown.

Profiled with immunoSEQ multiplex PCR; TCRdb holds only in-frame clones, not every one. The sample yields around 100,000 clones, 85% to 95% seen once. The specimen was non-Treg CD4+ T cells sorted from blood. This TCR derives from a human donor in good health.

The CDR3 DNA reads as TGTGCCAGCAGCCAGGAGCAGCCCTACGAGCAGTACTTC. It yields the protein CASSQEQPYEQYF. The gene calls are TRBV4-2 and TRBJ2-7, with D uncertain. The V and J ends lost 3 bases and 2 bases respectively, with 8 bases between them. The germline gives CDR1 LGHNA, CDR2 YNFKEQ. The CDR3 spans 13 residues.